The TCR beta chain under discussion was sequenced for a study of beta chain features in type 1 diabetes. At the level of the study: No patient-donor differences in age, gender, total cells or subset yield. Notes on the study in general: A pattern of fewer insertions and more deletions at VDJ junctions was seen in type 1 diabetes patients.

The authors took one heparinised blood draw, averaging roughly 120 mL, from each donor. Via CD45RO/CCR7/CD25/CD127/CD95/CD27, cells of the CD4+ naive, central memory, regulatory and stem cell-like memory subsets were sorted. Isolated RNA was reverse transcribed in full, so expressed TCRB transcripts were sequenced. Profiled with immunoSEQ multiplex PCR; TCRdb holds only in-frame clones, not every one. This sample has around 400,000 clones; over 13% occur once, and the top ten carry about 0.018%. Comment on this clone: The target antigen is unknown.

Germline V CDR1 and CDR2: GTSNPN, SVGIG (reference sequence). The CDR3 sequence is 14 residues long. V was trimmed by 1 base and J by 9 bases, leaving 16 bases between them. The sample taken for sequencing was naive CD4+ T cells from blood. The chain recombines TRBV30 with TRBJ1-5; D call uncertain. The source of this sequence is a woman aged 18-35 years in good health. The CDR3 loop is CAWSARETFGPQHF. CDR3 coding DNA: TGTGCCTGGAGTGCCCGGGAGACCTTCGGGCCCCAGCATTTT.